A selection of T cell receptor beta chains follows, all from one sample in a study of identical twins. TCRdb itself ran the 5' RACE reads through MiXCR, one entry per CDR3 protein. The data show 200,000 to 250,000 distinct CDR3 sequences, about 7.5% seen once. This same sample was also taken into another study, of yellow fever vaccine responses in identical twins.

Sequencing was done on a sample of memory (CD45RO+) T cells sorted from blood. All receptors come from a woman aged 18-35 years in good health. The CDR3 runs from the conserved cysteine through the conserved F or W. A D gene is named only where the DNA matches it firmly. Clone size appears in some rows only: once, few, many, or a class for an expanded clone.

clone_size j_call d_call v_call cdr3_nt cdr3_aa
few TRBJ2-5 TRBD2 TRBV5-1 TGCGCCAGCAGCTTGGTCACAGCGGGGGGCCGGGAGACCCAGTACTTC CASSLVTAGGRETQYF
NA TRBJ2-2 NA TRBV20-1 TGCAGTGCTATAGGGCCCGGGGAGCTGTTTTTT CSAIGPGELFF
many TRBJ2-2 NA TRBV12-3/TRBV12-4 TGTGCCAGCACTTTACTAGGGGCGGTTACCGGGGAGCTGTTTTTT CASTLLGAVTGELFF
many TRBJ2-1 NA TRBV6-5 TGTGCCAGCAGTTACTCGAGAGGAGTCTATGAGCAGTTCTTC CASSYSRGVYEQFF
NA TRBJ1-2 TRBD1 TRBV3-1 TGTGCCAGCAGCCAAGGTGGACAGGGGGTCTATGGCTACACCTTC CASSQGGQGVYGYTF
many TRBJ2-2 TRBD2 TRBV5-1 TGCGCCAGCAGCGTACGTTCTAGCGGGCGCACCGGGGAGCTGTTTTTT CASSVRSSGRTGELFF
many TRBJ1-1 NA TRBV20-1 TGCAGTGCTAGCCGGGGTTTCAGATCCACTGAAGCTTTCTTT CSASRGFRSTEAFF
NA TRBJ2-1 NA TRBV5-6 TGTGCCAGCAGCTTGGCCGGGCCCTCCTACAATGAGCAGTTCTTC CASSLAGPSYNEQFF
NA TRBJ2-6 TRBD1 TRBV5-6 TGTGCCAGCACCTCAAGGACAGGGACTGGGGCCAACGTCCTGACTTTC CASTSRTGTGANVLTF
few TRBJ2-1 TRBD2 TRBV6-5 TGTGCCAGCAGTTACTCCTTGGTTGCGGGGGGTAGCTCCTACAATGAGCAGTTCTTC CASSYSLVAGGSSYNEQFF
many TRBJ2-3 NA TRBV5-1 TGCGCCAGCAGCTCCCGGCCAATCGATAGCACAGATACGCAGTATTTT CASSSRPIDSTDTQYF
few TRBJ2-7 TRBD2 TRBV4-1 TGCGCCAGCAGCCAAGAACTAGCGGACTACGAGCAGTACTTC CASSQELADYEQYF
few TRBJ2-2 NA TRBV4-2 TGTGCCAGCAGCCAAATACGGGGCACCGGGGAGCTGTTTTTT CASSQIRGTGELFF
few TRBJ1-1 TRBD1 TRBV28 TGTGCCAGCAGTCTACAGGGGCGCGCAGAGACTTTCTTT CASSLQGRAETFF
NA TRBJ1-1 NA TRBV14 TGTGCCAGCAGCCAAATTACTGAAGCTTTCTTT CASSQITEAFF
NA TRBJ2-3 TRBD2 TRBV20-1 TGCAGTGCTAGTCGTTCACTAGCGGGGGCAGATACGCAGTATTTT CSASRSLAGADTQYF
NA TRBJ2-7 TRBD2 TRBV2 TGTGCCAGCAGTGAATGGGATAGCGGGAGTTACGAGCAGTACTTC CASSEWDSGSYEQYF
NA TRBJ2-7 TRBD2 TRBV20-1 TGCAGTGCTCCCATTGGGACTAGCGTCTCCTACGAGCAGTACTTC CSAPIGTSVSYEQYF
many TRBJ2-5 TRBD2 TRBV3-1 TGTGCCAGCAGCCAAAGCGGGAGTACAGAGACCCAGTACTTC CASSQSGSTETQYF
NA TRBJ1-1 NA TRBV4-2 TGTGCCAGCAGCGACCACCGAGGGAACACTGAAGCTTTCTTT CASSDHRGNTEAFF
NA TRBJ2-7 NA TRBV7-3 TGTGCCAGCAGCTTGGAGGGGACACAGAACCACGAGCAGTACTTC CASSLEGTQNHEQYF
NA TRBJ1-4 TRBD1 TRBV20-1 TGCAGTGCTCCAGACAGGGGCTCTAATGAAAAACTGTTTTTT CSAPDRGSNEKLFF
many TRBJ2-1 TRBD2 TRBV4-2 TGTGCCAGCAGCCAAGAGAGGCGGGGGAGGTCCTACAATGAGCAGTTCTTC CASSQERRGRSYNEQFF